This T cell receptor beta chain comes out of a study of response to subunit inactivated influenza vaccine. This clonotype came up a few times. TCRdb reanalysed the RT-PCR reads using MiXCR and keeps one entry per CDR3 protein. Here the sample spans approximately 250,000 distinct CDR3 sequences, 12% being singletons. Sequencing used non-naive T cells sorted from PBMCs, obtained 14 to 15 days before vaccination. This TCR came from a man over 45 who received an inactivated influenza vaccine.

The DNA of the CDR3 is TGTGCCAGCAGAAGTACACACAGGGCTATATACGAGCAGTACTTC. This gives the protein CASRSTHRAIYEQYF. The genes are TRBV12-3 or TRBV12-4 and TRBJ2-7; TRBD1 is a possible D gene (6 bases). The CDR3 extends over 15 amino acids. V was trimmed by 6 bases and J by 4 bases, leaving 19 bases between them.